This TCR beta chain was retrieved from a study of identical twins' blood T cells. All three twin pairs grew up together with likely shared infections and vaccines. TCRdb redid the calling of the 5' RACE reads with MiXCR, one entry per CDR3 protein. The data hold a few hundred thousand distinct CDR3 sequences, with roughly 28% observed a single time. V lost 0 bases to trimming and J lost 10 bases, with 10 bases between them. The CDR3 spans 13 residues. Per the germline V gene, CDR1 is MGHRA and CDR2 is YSYEKL. The chain couples TRBV4-1 to TRBJ2-1; no reliable D call. The specimen was PBMCs. The sequence derives from a woman aged 18 to 50 in good health. DNA of the CDR3: TGCGCCAGCAGCCAAGATCCGGGCCAAGAGCAGTTCTTC. It encodes CASSQDPGQEQFF.